This T cell receptor (beta chain) was documented in a study of cytomegalovirus exposure and HLA in healthy donors. Findings and caveats of the study: In an earlier analysis, productive rearrangement rates for most beta V segments clustered near 90% or 30%. The authors judged a highly shared variant cluster likely a sequencing artifact. Some TCR beta chains (more than 150 of them) were listed as cytomegalovirus-associated.

The PCR made use of 60 Vbeta and 13 Jbeta primers. The repertoire was sequenced with immunoSEQ multiplex PCR; TCRdb's copy has only in-frame clones and lacks some. The listing records about 120,000 clones. Comments on this clone: Its antigen is unknown.

The CDR3 sequence is 16 residues long. Germline V gene data show CDR1 as ENHRY and CDR2 as SYGVKD. Trimming stripped 3 bases from V and 6 bases from J, with 21 bases between. Material: PBMCs. This TCR was sampled from a man aged 18 to 35 in good health and CMV-seronegative. This chain links TRBV10-3 with TRBJ2-7, with D perhaps TRBD2 (6 bases). The DNA of the CDR3 is TGTGCCATCAGTGAAGACGGCGGAGGAGGGAAGTGCGAGCAGTACTTC. Residues: CAISEDGGGGKCEQYF.